This T cell receptor beta chain was obtained from a study of T cells in Graves' hyperthyroidism and ophthalmopathy. Orbital computed tomography and thyroid ultrasound, together with serum TRAb and thyroxine and clinical symptoms, were used for diagnoses. With 3 bases clipped from V and 3 bases from J, the junction kept 13 bases outside the gene matches. This CDR3 contains 19 residues. Germline lookup yields CDR1 MNHNS and CDR2 SASEGT. RNA transcripts served as the template for amplifying TCR beta CDR3 regions. During a first-round RT-PCR of the TCR CDR3, the HTBI primer set was used. TCRdb re-analysed the multiplex PCR reads in MiXCR, keeping a single row per CDR3 protein. The sample gives about 400,000 distinct CDR3 sequences, 14% to 15% of which show up once; 32% is in the top ten. This clonotype showed up many times.

The V and J genes are TRBV6-1 and TRBJ2-7; 14 bases line up with TRBD2. This sequence was found in a woman aged 25-40 years with Graves' hyperthyroidism. Sequences were obtained from blood. Here the CDR3 reads CASSEAGGTSGRGGYEQYF. In DNA, the CDR3 is TGTGCCAGCAGTGAGGCAGGCGGGACTAGCGGGAGAGGCGGCTACGAGCAGTACTTC.